This T cell receptor (beta chain) is drawn from a study of OX40 agonist ivuxolimab in advanced cancers. At the level of the study: Cancers in dose escalation were hepatocellular, melanoma, renal cell and head and neck. Prior anti-PD-1, anti-PD-L1 or anti-CTLA-4 therapy did not bar entry, and 30% to 40% had some. Broader study findings: The CD4+ and CD8+ T cells in the blood had expanded clonally by week 6 at 0.1 to 3.0 mg/kg. There were also nonresponders showing low normalized T-cell clonal expansion.

This CDR3 region has 14 residues. The ends lost 6 bases at V and 4 bases at J; junction bases unmatched: 7. From germline, CDR1 is SNHLY and CDR2 FYNNEI. Some clones are missing from TCRdb's copy, which holds only in-frame ones; the method was immunoSEQ multiplex PCR. The table includes fewer than 25,000 clones, 65% to 90% detected once. A note on this clone: The antigen is not known.

The TCR was taken from an adult with an advanced solid tumor such as melanoma, head and neck, liver or kidney cancer. The material was CD4+ or CD8+ T cells sorted from blood, obtained in a trial of the OX40 agonist ivuxolimab. The rearrangement joins TRBV2 to TRBJ1-2; 8 positions match TRBD1. The CDR3 DNA sequence: TGTGCCAGCAGAGCCTCAGGGGGCGTCTATGGCTACACCTTC. This gives the protein CASRASGGVYGYTF.